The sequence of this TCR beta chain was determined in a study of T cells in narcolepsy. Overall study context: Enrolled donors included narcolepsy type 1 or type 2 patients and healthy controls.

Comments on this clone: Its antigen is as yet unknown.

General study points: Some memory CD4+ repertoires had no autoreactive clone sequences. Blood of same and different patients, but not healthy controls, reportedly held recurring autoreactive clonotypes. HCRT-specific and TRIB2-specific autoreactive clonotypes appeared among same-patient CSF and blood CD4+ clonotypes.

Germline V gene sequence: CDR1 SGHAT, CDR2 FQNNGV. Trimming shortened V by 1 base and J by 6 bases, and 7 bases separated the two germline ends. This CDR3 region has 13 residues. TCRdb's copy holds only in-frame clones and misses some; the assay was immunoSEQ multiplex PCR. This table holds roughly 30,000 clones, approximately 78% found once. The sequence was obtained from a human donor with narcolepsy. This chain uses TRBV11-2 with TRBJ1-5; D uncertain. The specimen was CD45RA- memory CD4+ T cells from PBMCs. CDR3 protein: CASSLGGSQPQHF. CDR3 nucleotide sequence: TGTGCCAGCAGCTTAGGGGGAAGTCAGCCCCAGCATTTT. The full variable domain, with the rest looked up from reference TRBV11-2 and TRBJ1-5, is EAGVAQSPRYKIIEKRQSVAFWCNPISGHATLYWYQQILGQGPKLLIQFQNNGVVDDSQLPKDRFSAERLKGVDSTLKIQPAKLEDSAVYLCASSLGGSQPQHFGDGTRLSIL.